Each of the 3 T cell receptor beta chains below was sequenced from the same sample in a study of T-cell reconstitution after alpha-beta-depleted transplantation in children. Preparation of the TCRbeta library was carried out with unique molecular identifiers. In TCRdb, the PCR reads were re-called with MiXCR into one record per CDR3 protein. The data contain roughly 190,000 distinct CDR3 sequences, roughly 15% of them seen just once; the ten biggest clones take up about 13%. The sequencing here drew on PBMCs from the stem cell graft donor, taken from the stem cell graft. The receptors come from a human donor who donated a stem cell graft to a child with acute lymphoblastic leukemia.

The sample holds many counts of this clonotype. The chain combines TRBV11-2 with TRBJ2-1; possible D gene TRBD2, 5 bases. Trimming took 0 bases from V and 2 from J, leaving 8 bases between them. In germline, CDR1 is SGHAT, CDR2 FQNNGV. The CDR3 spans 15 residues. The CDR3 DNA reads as TGTGCCAGCAGCTTAGAGTTTAGCGCCTACAATGAGCAGTTCTTC. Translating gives CASSLEFSAYNEQFF.

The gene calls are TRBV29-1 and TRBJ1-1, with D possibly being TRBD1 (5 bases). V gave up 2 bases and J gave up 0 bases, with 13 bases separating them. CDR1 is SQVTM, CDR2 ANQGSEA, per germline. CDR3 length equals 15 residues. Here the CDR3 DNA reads TGCAGCGTTGAAAGGGGTTGGGGCATGAACACTGAAGCTTTCTTT. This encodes CSVERGWGMNTEAFF.

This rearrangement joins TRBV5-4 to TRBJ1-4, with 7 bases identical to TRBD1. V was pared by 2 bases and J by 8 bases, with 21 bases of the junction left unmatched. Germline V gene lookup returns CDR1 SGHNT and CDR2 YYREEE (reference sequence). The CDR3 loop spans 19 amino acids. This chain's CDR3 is CASSLRLDLLTGQGEKLFF. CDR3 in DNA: TGTGCCAGCAGCTTAAGATTAGATCTCTTGACAGGGCAGGGGGAAAAACTGTTTTTT.